The 15 T cell receptor beta chains in this list originate from one sample, sequenced in a study of T cell repertoires in cytomegalovirus infection (dated by TCRdb to about 2019). The antigens of these receptors remain unknown. Explained via the paper, the treatment or condition label denotes: in vitro stimulation with specific CMV peptide epitopes to enrich CMV-specific T cells. For sequencing, an Illumina HiSeq 1500 was employed. In-frame beta chains were kept once TCRdb had trimmed the public reads at Q25 with fastp and called clones with MiXCR. CDR3 protein duplicates are merged, each entry listing the most common genes and DNA. For this sample there are fewer than 1,000,000 distinct CDR3 sequences; roughly 30% appear just once. Around 15% of the sample comes from the top ten. The specimen was cultured CD8+ T cells from PBMCs, collected from culture after CMV antigen stimulation. The receptor set was obtained from a human donor in good health (CMV status not recorded). Some clones in this sample may be carry-over from other donors' samples.

J is TRBJ2-3 and V is TRBV5-6; D is perhaps TRBD1 or TRBD2 (5 bases each). In germline, CDR1 is SGHDT, CDR2 YYEEEE. CDR3 size: 14 residues. The V end was cut by 3 bases, the J end by 5 bases, with 13 bases between. The CDR3 DNA is TGTGCCAGCAGCTCGGGACGGCCCAAAGATACGCAGTATTTT. This encodes CASSSGRPKDTQYF.

This sequence joins TRBV28 and TRBJ1-1, with a weak D call TRBD1 (5 bases). The CDR3 is made up of 16 amino acids. In germline, CDR1 is MDHEN, CDR2 SYDVKM. Trimming took 3 bases from V and 1 from J, leaving 15 bases between them. The CDR3 sequence: CASSLGVALGNTEAFF. CDR3 nucleotides: TGTGCCAGCAGTTTGGGGGTCGCTTTGGGGAACACTGAAGCTTTCTTT.

This chain connects TRBV19 to TRBJ2-1; D possibly uses TRBD1 or TRBD2 (5 bases each). This CDR3 is 18 amino acids long. Trimming stripped 5 bases from V and 4 bases from J, with 24 bases between. Germline CDR1 and CDR2: LNHDA and SQIVND (reference sequence). CDR3 residues: CASSHRDPIRWDYNEQFF. CDR3 sequence (DNA): TGTGCCAGTAGTCACCGGGACCCCATTAGGTGGGATTACAATGAGCAGTTCTTC.

This clonotype was seen ten or more times. The rearrangement uses TRBV7-3 and TRBJ2-5, with D maybe TRBD2 (5 bases). The CDR3 spans 13 residues. Germline V gene sequence: CDR1 SGHTA, CDR2 FQGTGA. Trimming cost V 5 bases and J 3 bases, with 10 bases left between them. The CDR3 sequence: CASSQRAKETQYF. The CDR3, as DNA: TGTGCCAGCAGCCAGAGGGCGAAAGAGACCCAGTACTTC.

This clonotype was observed a few times. The chain employs TRBV7-9 and TRBJ2-1, with D perhaps TRBD1 (5 bases). Germline V gives CDR1 SEHNR, CDR2 FQNEAQ (reference sequence). The ends were cut back, 5 bases at V and 5 bases at J, with 16 bases in the middle. CDR3 length: 15 residues. The CDR3 bases are TGTGCCAGCAGCCCGGAAGGGGATGTGCACAATGAGCAGTTCTTC. This encodes CASSPEGDVHNEQFF.

This clonotype was seen a few times. The chain uses TRBV2 and TRBJ2-6, with 8 bases that match TRBD1. Germline CDR1 and CDR2: SNHLY and FYNNEI. V shed 5 bases and J 3 bases; nucleotides not matched to a gene: 6. This CDR3 spans 16 amino acids. CDR3 coding DNA: TGTGCCAGCAGTCCTCAGGGGGCCGGTGGGGCCAACGTCCTGACTTTC. It codes for CASSPQGAGGANVLTF.

The CDR3 nucleotides are TGTGCCACCAGTGGTGATAATGAGCAGTTCTTC. Translated: CATSGDNEQFF. The chain is built from TRBV24-1 and TRBJ2-1; no clear D gene. This CDR3 comprises 11 residues. Germline CDR1 reads KGHDR; CDR2 reads SFDVKD. Trimming left V 5 bases short and J 7 bases short, with 5 bases between.

The rearrangement joins TRBV20-1 to TRBJ1-4; 8 bases agree with TRBD1. The germline V gene has CDR1 DFQATT and CDR2 SNEGSKA (reference sequence). The V and J ends lost 1 base and 6 bases, in that order; junction bases with no gene match: 7. The CDR3 runs 15 residues. CDR3 protein: CSARVFRGHDEKLFF. The DNA for the CDR3 is TGCAGTGCTAGAGTTTTCAGGGGGCATGATGAAAAACTGTTTTTT.

A few counts support this clonotype. The V gene is TRBV12-3 or TRBV12-4, the J gene TRBJ1-2, with 7 bases fitting TRBD1. This CDR3 is built from 16 residues. The V and J ends lost 6 bases and 3 bases, in that order; junction bases with no gene match: 13. The CDR3 nucleotides read TGTGCCAGCAGACGGACAGGCCAAACCTTAGACTATGGCTACACCTTC. It specifies CASRRTGQTLDYGYTF.

The rearrangement joins TRBV27 to TRBJ2-1; D remains ambiguous. Germline CDR1 is MNHEY and CDR2 is SMNVEV (reference sequence). This CDR3 is built from 12 residues. V shed 3 bases and J shed 9 bases, with 9 bases lying between them. The CDR3 region is CASSLVGFEQFF. In DNA, the CDR3 is TGTGCCAGCAGTTTGGTGGGGTTTGAGCAGTTCTTC.

The rearrangement joins TRBV19 to TRBJ1-4; D unclear. CDR1 is LNHDA, CDR2 SQIVND, per germline (reference sequence). Deletions cut 11 bases from V and 5 bases from J, with 18 bases between. The CDR3 contains 14 residues. The CDR3, as DNA: TGTGCCTCATCCTATGGCCAGATAAATGAAAAACTGTTTTTT. Translation: CASSYGQINEKLFF.

This clonotype was counted ten times or more. J is TRBJ2-7 and V is TRBV6-2 or TRBV6-3; 7 bases match TRBD1. The V segment lost 6 bases and the J segment 0 bases; nucleotides outside the gene matches: 2. Germline V gene sequence: CDR1 MNHEY, CDR2 SVGEGT. This CDR3 has 13 residues. This chain's CDR3 is CASSYRGSYEQYV. In DNA form, the CDR3 reads TGTGCCAGCAGCTACAGGGGCTCCTACGAGCAGTACGTC.

The V call is TRBV7-4, the J call TRBJ1-6; the match to TRBD1 covers 7 bases. The J segment lost 10 bases and the V segment lost 2 bases, leaving 8 bases of the junction unmatched. Germline V gene lookup returns CDR1 SGHVT and CDR2 SQSDAQ. This CDR3 has 15 amino acids. The CDR3 bases are TGTGCCAGCAGCTTAAAGGACAGGCGGGGGTCACCCCTCCACTTT. Amino acids: CASSLKDRRGSPLHF.

At least ten counts were recorded for this clonotype. The chain couples TRBV7-2 to TRBJ1-1; D not resolved. This CDR3 comprises 14 residues. CDR1 and CDR2 (germline): SGHTA, FQGNSA. Trimming left V 4 bases short and J 1 base short, with 10 bases between. The CDR3 region is CASSWALKNTEAFF. In DNA form, the CDR3 reads TGTGCCAGCAGCTGGGCCCTAAAGAACACTGAAGCTTTCTTT.

V gene TRBV6-1 combines with J gene TRBJ1-1; D uncertain. Germline V gives CDR1 MNHNS, CDR2 SASEGT. The length of the CDR3 is 15 residues. Trimming took off 10 bases at V and 0 bases at J, with 18 bases between the two ends. The CDR3 is CAISPYELMNTEAFF. The CDR3 DNA reads TGTGCCATAAGCCCTTACGAGTTGATGAACACTGAAGCTTTCTTT.